This T cell receptor beta chain was documented in a study of T cell repertoires in cytomegalovirus infection. Study-level background: It was recently identified HLA-C-restricted and well-studied HLA-B-restricted CMV epitopes that the study used. Public TCR beta signature analysis indicated the presence of both CMV infection and matching HLA type. Study findings and constraints: There were HLA-C-restricted CMV-specific TCR beta clonotypes dominating the ex vivo response. Using cumulative public TCR beta family frequency, the authors identified those who carried CMV together with the relevant HLA.

Trimming removed 5 bases from V and 2 bases from J; junction bases left unmatched: 5. The CDR3 runs 15 residues. Germline CDR1 SGHVS, CDR2 FQNEAQ. Each CDR3 protein gets one entry after TCRdb re-called the reads with MiXCR. The table shows 700,000 to 900,000 distinct CDR3 sequences, with 29% occurring only once. This clonotype was counted at least ten times. Its antigen is undetermined. The rearrangement uses TRBV7-8 and TRBJ2-7; 11 nucleotides align to TRBD1. Sequences were derived from cultured CD8+ T cells from PBMCs, sampled from culture after CMV antigen stimulation. The clonotype was recovered from a human donor in good health (CMV status not recorded). Some clones in this sample may be carry-over from other donors' samples. In DNA, the CDR3 is TGTGCCAGCAGCCGCGGACAGGGGGCCACCTACGAGCAGTACTTC. This sequence encodes CASSRGQGATYEQYF.